This T cell receptor beta chain was captured by sequencing in a study of regulatory T cells in long-lasting Graves disease (dated by TCRdb to the early 2020s). General notes on the study: Patients with newly diagnosed Graves' disease had been on antithyroid drugs for under 3 months. Peripheral blood TCR sequencing and RNA sequencing compared persistent Graves' disease patients with newly diagnosed Graves' disease patients. A total of approximately 35 samples underwent TCR sequencing: about 13 from persistent and 20 from newly diagnosed Graves' disease patients. The study was registered as a clinical trial and conducted in China. What the research found in general, with its limitations: Patients with persistent disease shared more public clonotypes (roughly 2,900) than newly diagnosed patients did (more than 900). Peripheral blood alone was examined, since thyroid tissue, which constituted the primary lesion, could not be accessed. As a limitation, the authors acknowledged that the small sample size may reduce accuracy. TRBV28, TRBJ1-2 and TRBJ2-5 were preferentially used in persistent disease, while TRBV20-1 and TRBJ2-1 were favored in newly diagnosed disease. Sequencing and analysis were restricted to the TCR beta chain. Lower TCR Shannon entropy and fewer highly expanded clones were observed in persistent Graves' disease patients than in newly diagnosed patients, which suggested clonal expansion.

What this sample's time point label stands for: newly diagnosed GD, antithyroid drugs for less than 3 months. For both TCR sequencing and RNA sequencing, RNA was extracted from PBMCs in TRIzol. The diagnosis of Graves' disease followed American Thyroid Association guidelines. Patients for the study were recruited at an endocrinology department in Xi'an, China. Each patient gave approximately 8.8 milliliters of peripheral blood, collected in an EDTA anticoagulant tube. Ficoll Paque Plus density gradient separation was used to isolate PBMCs, and no further T cell sorting was done. An Agilent 2100 Bioanalyzer and agarose gel were used to check RNA quality, while a NanoDrop 2000 measured RNA concentration. This clonotype was observed at least ten times. What antigen it recognizes has not been identified. No much larger clone exists at a distance of one base, and base qualities are not known. From the germline V gene (reference sequence), CDR1 is GTSNPN and CDR2 is SVGIG. The CDR3 starts with the cysteine, ends with the phenylalanine, and has 14 residues. The kept DNA is CDR3 alone, 42 bases in frame from the first base. Ends trimmed: V by 7 bases, J by 6 bases; bases unmatched to a gene: 13.

The library relied on multiplex PCR. Sequenced using an Illumina HiSeq 4000. TCR beta libraries were built with iRepertoire HTBI primers and Arm-PCR amplification of CDR3 regions. PCR products were gel purified before sequencing. The original pipeline was this. Gene usage analysis of CDR3 amino acid clonotypes relied on the approximately 68 TRBV and 15 or so TRBJ segments identified across samples. COPE and FqMerger were used to merge filtered high-quality paired reads into contigs. BLAST was used to align contigs to IMGT TRBV, TRBD and TRBJ reference genes, with CDR3 defined following IMGT. Any clonotype with a frequency above 0.1% was classified as a highly expanded clone. Shannon entropy was used to measure repertoire diversity, and the Gini coefficient was used to measure V-J evenness. Clonotypes shared by more than one individual were considered public. TCRdb itself trimmed the public reads at Q25 with fastp, ran MiXCR and retained productive beta chains. Each CDR3 protein appears once, grouped with its most common genes and DNA. The V and J calls were not made by the authors but by TCRdb's processing. For this sample the table gives roughly 400,000 distinct CDR3 sequences, of which about a sixth were detected only once. The ten largest account for about 25% of the sample.

This sample also appeared in a second study, on T cells in Graves' hyperthyroidism and ophthalmopathy. As the second study states: Graves' hyperthyroidism was defined as stable when no progression to ophthalmopathy occurred over 18 months of follow-up. Hyperthyroidism patients were aged 18 to 65 years and newly diagnosed, with disease duration of less than 2 months. Exclusion was applied to patients with uncontrolled infections, other autoimmune diseases, pregnancy or lactation. Diagnoses were established on the basis of clinical symptoms, serum thyroxine and TRAb, thyroid ultrasound, and orbital computed tomography. The TCR CDR3 was subjected to a first round of RT-PCR using the HTBI primer set and the Qiagen OneStep RT-PCR kit. Most expanded thyroid clonotypes (frequency above 0.001) were also found in blood, which suggests that blood repertoires may mirror thyroid immune responses. Ophthalmopathy was separated from stable hyperthyroidism by a 13 V-J signature model, with around 88% sensitivity and 81% to 82% specificity obtained in cross-validation and 80%/75% obtained in testing. In validation, the model predicted progression to ophthalmopathy a median of roughly 6.2 months before onset, with approximately 68% sensitivity and roughly 77% specificity. A discovery cohort of about 96 patients, approximately 45 with Graves' ophthalmopathy and about 58 with stable Graves' hyperthyroidism, was used to find distinguishing TCR V-J signatures. Whether ophthalmopathy could be predicted prospectively was tested in an independent validation cohort made up of 18 to 20 hyperthyroidism patients plus 17 patients who later progressed to ophthalmopathy. The roughly 100 discovery patients were randomly divided into training and test sets at a 7:3 ratio. The study also compared thyroid tissue and blood T-cell repertoires from a handful of Graves' hyperthyroidism patients. After blood sampling, hyperthyroidism patients were treated with methimazole at a starting dose of 30 mg daily, and ophthalmopathy patients were treated with high-dose intravenous methylprednisolone. Libraries were constructed in a second round of multiplex PCR, after which size selection and purification were performed. The libraries were sequenced on an Illumina HiSeq2000 using paired-end 100 bp reads. SOAPnuke was used to process the raw data, with reads discarded if the reads contained adapters or uncalled bases, had a mean Phred below 15, or lacked an exact constant-primer or identifier match. High-quality paired reads were merged using COPE v1.2.5, and each unique nucleotide sequence was defined as a clonotype. MiTCR v1.1 was used to align clonotypes to the IMGT TRBV, TRBD and TRBJ reference segments. Only V-J combinations with frequency above 0.0001, covering 98% to 99.2% of repertoires, were analysed. A TCS score was defined as the ratio of F50 (clonal expansion) to E x V (chaos), with BLOSUM62-based TCRdist applied between CDR3 peptides within each V-J. Welch's t-statistics and random forest reduced around 550 V-J features to roughly 13, which were used in a naive Bayes classifier (R e1071). No statistical method was used to set the sample size in advance, and investigators knew the group allocation. The paper reports TCR Vbeta CDR3 sequencing of over 130 peripheral blood samples: under 45 ophthalmopathy, under 80 hyperthyroidism and 17 progressor patients.

Here the sequenced sample was peripheral blood mononuclear cells (PBMCs), taken at new diagnosis, from a patient treated with antithyroid drugs. The clonotype comes from a woman between 18 and 29 years old with Graves disease. Donor details come from another sample of the same person, matched by shared clones. The chain employs TRBV30 and TRBJ1-2, with 8 junctional bases fitting TRBD1. CDR3 protein: CASRTRGHYNGYTF. In nucleotides, the sequence is TGTGCCTCGCGAACCAGGGGGCATTATAATGGCTACACCTTC.